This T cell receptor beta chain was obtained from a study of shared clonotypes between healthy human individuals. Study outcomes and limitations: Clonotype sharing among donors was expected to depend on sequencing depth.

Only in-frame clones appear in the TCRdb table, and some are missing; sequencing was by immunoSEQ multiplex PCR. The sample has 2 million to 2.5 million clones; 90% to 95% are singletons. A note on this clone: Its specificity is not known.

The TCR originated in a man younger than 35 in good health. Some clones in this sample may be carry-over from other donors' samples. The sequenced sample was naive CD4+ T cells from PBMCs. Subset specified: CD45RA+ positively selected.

This chain's CDR3 is CASSRGLSSGPRTDEQFF. CDR3 nucleotide sequence: TGCGCCAGCAGTCGTGGACTATCTAGCGGGCCACGAACGGATGAGCAGTTCTTC. The J gene is TRBJ2-1, the V gene TRBV10-2, with 8 bases matching TRBD2. The CDR3 is 18 residues long. V lost 5 bases to trimming and J lost 8 bases; unmatched junction nucleotides: 20. In germline, CDR1 is WSHSY, CDR2 SAAADI.